The present TCR beta chain was sequenced within a study of regulatory T cells in long-lasting Graves disease. Sample time point: newly diagnosed GD, antithyroid drugs for less than 3 months. From RNA extracted from PBMCs, the TCR library was made. Trimming took 4 bases from V and 4 from J, leaving 10 bases between them. This CDR3 is built from 13 residues. Looked up from germline, CDR1 is MNHNS and CDR2 is SASEGT. This clonotype was picked up many times. Building the TCR beta libraries relied on iRepertoire HTBI primers, and CDR3 regions underwent Arm-PCR. TCRdb independently ran MiXCR on the multiplex PCR reads; one entry per CDR3 protein. The data contain roughly 610,000 distinct CDR3 sequences, roughly 15% of them singletons. The data also belong to a second study, concerning T cells in Graves' hyperthyroidism and ophthalmopathy.

The sequence was collected from a woman in her thirties with Graves disease. Here the sequenced sample was peripheral blood mononuclear cells (PBMCs), taken at new diagnosis, from a patient treated with antithyroid drugs. The chain couples TRBV6-1 to TRBJ1-2; D not certain. The CDR3 DNA sequence: TGTGCCAGCAGTGTAACGCCTGGCTATGGCTACACCTTC. This gives the protein CASSVTPGYGYTF.